One sample yielded the 18 T cell receptor beta chains listed below, sequenced in a study of T cells in tumors after PD-1 blockade (dated by TCRdb to between 2018 and 2021). Libraries were constructed by the immunoSEQ multiplex PCR assay. As stored in TCRdb, this immuneACCESS dataset retains in-frame rearrangements with V and J assigned. A fraction of the clones does not appear; measured against another copy, unresolved V genes explain less than half of the discrepancy, and the remainder lacks a known reason. The sample contains about 25,000 clones, about 82% of them found a single time. The ten largest clones take up more than 10% of the sample. The time point label, as the study defines it: after anti-PD-1 therapy. Material: PBMCs, obtained after anti-PD-1 treatment. The receptors derive from a human donor with basal cell carcinoma.

The V and J genes are TRBV29-1 and TRBJ1-1; no definite D call. This CDR3 has 12 residues. Between the trimmed V and J ends, which lost 4 bases and 1 base, there was a span of 7 bases. The germline gives CDR1 SQVTM, CDR2 ANQGSEA. The CDR3 here is CSVVSGNTEAFF. CDR3 DNA: TGCAGCGTTGTCTCAGGGAACACTGAAGCTTTCTTT.

V and J are TRBV14 and TRBJ1-2, with D possibly being TRBD1 (6 bases). V was shortened by 4 bases and J by 3 bases, with 18 bases between the two germline ends. Germline loops: CDR1 SGHDN, CDR2 FVKESK. The CDR3 loop spans 16 amino acids. CDR3: CASSPLFMTGDYGYTF. The CDR3 DNA reads as TGTGCCAGCAGCCCCCTGTTCATGACAGGAGACTATGGCTACACCTTC.

The rearrangement links TRBV7-8 to TRBJ2-2; 12 bases map to TRBD1. The V gene end was trimmed by 5 bases and the J gene end by 7 bases; junction bases not matched to a gene: 8. This CDR3 contains 16 residues. The germline V gene has CDR1 SGHVS and CDR2 FQNEAQ. The CDR3 sequence is CASSRDRGPGGGELFF. CDR3 bases: TGTGCCAGCAGCCGGGACAGGGGGCCGGGTGGCGGGGAGCTGTTTTTT.

The chain carries TRBV6-1 and TRBJ1-2, with unresolved D. Trimming removed 0 bases from V and 4 bases from J, with 15 bases in between. Germline CDR1 reads MNHNS; CDR2 reads SASEGT. This CDR3 has 16 residues. The CDR3 DNA is TGTGCCAGCAGTGAAGCGCTCCAGCCTTTGTCCTATGGCTACACCTTC. Translated, it gives CASSEALQPLSYGYTF.

The table lists this clone with a count of one. CDR3 nucleotides: TGTGCCAGCAGACGCATCATCGCAGGGGGCAGCTCTGGAAACACCATATATTTT. Translating it yields CASRRIIAGGSSGNTIYF. This chain links TRBV2 with TRBJ1-3; 8 nucleotides line up with TRBD1. Losses at the gene ends were 6 bases for V and 0 bases for J; bases not matched to a gene: 13. The length of the CDR3 is 18 residues. Germline V gene data show CDR1 as SNHLY and CDR2 as FYNNEI. Full variable domain (missing parts from reference TRBV2 and TRBJ1-3): EPEVTQTPSHQVTQMGQEVILRCVPISNHLYFYWYRQILGQKVEFLVSFYNNEISEKSEIFDDQFSVERPDGSNFTLKIRSTKLEDSAMYFCASRRIIAGGSSGNTIYFGEGSWLTVV.

V is TRBV5-1 and J is TRBJ2-3; the match to TRBD2 covers 7 bases. The ends lost 5 bases at V and 2 bases at J; junction bases unmatched: 17. Looked up from germline, CDR1 is SGHRS and CDR2 is YFSETQ. The CDR3 extends over 18 amino acids. The CDR3 coding sequence is TGCGCCAGCAGGGTACTTCCTGGAGGAGCGGGGAACACAGATACGCAGTATTTT. This translates into CASRVLPGGAGNTDTQYF. The variable domain in full, completed from reference TRBV5-1 and TRBJ2-3, reads KAGVTQTPRYLIKTRGQQVTLSCSPISGHRSVSWYQQTPGQGLQFLFEYFSETQRNKGNFPGRFSGRQFSNSRSEMNVSTLELGDSALYLCASRVLPGGAGNTDTQYFGPGTRLTVL.

This clone was picked up one time. This chain connects TRBV19 to TRBJ1-3; the D is unclear. CDR3 length equals 15 residues. V lost 1 base and J 0 bases, leaving 7 bases between the germline ends. Germline lookup yields CDR1 LNHDA and CDR2 SQIVND (reference sequence). CDR3 in DNA: TGTGCCAGTAGTATAGGTTGGTTCTCTGGAAACACCATATATTTT. Translating gives CASSIGWFSGNTIYF.

The chain is built from TRBV20-1 and TRBJ2-1; D not resolved. V lost 3 bases and J 0 bases, leaving 9 bases between the germline ends. CDR1 DFQATT and CDR2 SNEGSKA come from the germline V gene (reference sequence). The CDR3 is made up of 14 amino acids. This CDR3 reads CSASGKSSYNEQFF. The CDR3 region has the DNA TGCAGTGCTAGTGGAAAGAGCTCCTACAATGAGCAGTTCTTC.

The chain couples TRBV30 to TRBJ1-2, with D maybe TRBD1 (6 bases). CDR1 and CDR2 from the germline V gene are GTSNPN and SVGIG (reference sequence). The CDR3 sequence is 12 residues long. Trimming shortened V by 4 bases and J by 8 bases, and 14 bases separated the two germline ends. CDR3 DNA sequence: TGTGCCTGGACCAGGGGACCTCTAGGCTACACCTTC. Translated, it gives CAWTRGPLGYTF.

The rearrangement joins TRBV6-2 or TRBV6-3 to TRBJ1-1, with a weak D call TRBD1 (5 bases). This CDR3 region has 16 residues. V was shortened by 0 bases and J by 1 base, with 12 bases between the two germline ends. Germline CDR1 and CDR2: MNHEY and SVGEGT. The CDR3 region is CASSYSGVGGNTEAFF. The CDR3 coding sequence is TGTGCCAGCAGTTACTCTGGGGTCGGGGGGAACACTGAAGCTTTCTTT.

This clone was counted once. The genes are TRBV7-9 and TRBJ1-2; the match to TRBD1 covers 7 bases. The J segment lost 8 bases and the V segment lost 4 bases, leaving 10 bases of the junction unmatched. CDR1 is SEHNR, CDR2 FQNEAQ, per germline (reference sequence). The CDR3 has 14 amino acids. CDR3 amino acids: CASSSTGTVEGYTF. CDR3 in DNA: TGTGCCAGCAGCTCGACCGGGACAGTTGAGGGCTACACCTTC.

V is TRBV24-1 and J is TRBJ2-5; a possible D gene is TRBD2 (6 bases). The CDR3 has 14 residues. V lost 4 bases, J lost 5 bases, and 13 bases lay in between. The V gene's germline CDR1 is KGHDR and CDR2 SFDVKD. The CDR3 nucleotides read TGTGCCACCAGTGAGGCGGGGTTTCCCGAGACCCAGTACTTC. Translation gives CATSEAGFPETQYF.

The chain is built from TRBV18 and TRBJ1-1, with D unresolved. Trimming shortened V by 10 bases and J by 1 base, and 13 bases separated the two germline ends. CDR1 is KGHSH, CDR2 LQKENI, per germline. The CDR3 is made up of 13 amino acids. This chain's CDR3 is CATREGENTEAFF. The DNA for the CDR3 is TGTGCCACTAGGGAAGGAGAGAACACTGAAGCTTTCTTT.

This clone was seen a handful of times. V and J are TRBV12-3 or TRBV12-4 and TRBJ2-7; unclear D gene. The CDR3 is made up of 12 amino acids. V lost 6 bases and J 6 bases, leaving 12 bases between the germline ends. The CDR3 sequence is CASSPAGFEQYF. The CDR3 DNA reads as TGTGCCAGCAGCCCCGCCGGGTTCGAGCAGTACTTC.

This chain joins TRBV4-1 and TRBJ2-3; 7 bases are a match to TRBD2. The germline CDR1 and CDR2 sequences are MGHRA and YSYEKL. The length of the CDR3 is 16 residues. The V and J ends lost 0 bases and 2 bases, in that order; junction bases with no gene match: 5. The CDR3 protein is CASSQDGGGFTDTQYF. The DNA of the CDR3 is TGCGCCAGCAGCCAAGATGGGGGGGGGTTCACAGATACGCAGTATTTT.

The chain uses TRBV5-6 and TRBJ2-3; TRBD2 is a possible D gene (7 bases). The V and J ends lost 5 bases and 2 bases respectively, with 15 bases between them. Germline V CDR1 and CDR2: SGHDT, YYEEEE. The CDR3 has 15 amino acids. The CDR3 DNA sequence: TGTGCCAGCAGGGTTTCGGGGGGCAACACAGATACGCAGTATTTT. Encoded protein: CASRVSGGNTDTQYF.

The genes are TRBV11-3 and TRBJ2-1; D is possibly TRBD1 or TRBD2 (6 bases each). Looked up from germline, CDR1 is SGHNT and CDR2 is YENEEA. The V end lost 1 base, the J end lost 9 bases, and 25 bases lay between the germline ends. This CDR3 has 18 amino acids. The chain's CDR3 is CASSLVGWARGEGGEQFF. CDR3 in DNA: TGTGCCAGCAGCTTAGTGGGGTGGGCCAGGGGCGAGGGGGGTGAGCAGTTCTTC.

This clone has a single count. This chain uses TRBV29-1 with TRBJ1-4, with D maybe TRBD1 (5 bases). This CDR3 contains 12 residues. Trimming cost V 5 bases and J 8 bases, with 12 bases left between them. The germline CDR1 and CDR2 sequences are SQVTM and ANQGSEA. The CDR3 DNA reads TGCAGCGTTCGTCAGGGTCGGGAAAAACTGTTTTTT. It codes for CSVRQGREKLFF.